This T cell receptor beta chain was identified in a study of shared clonotypes between healthy human individuals. Germline loops: CDR1 SGHRS, CDR2 YFSETQ. CDR3 length equals 15 residues. V shed 1 base, J shed 3 bases, and the junction held 5 bases outside the gene matches. Authors' processing steps: ImmunoSEQ only sent back junction sequences with no quality scores, so filtering was done differently. Sequencing was performed with immunoSEQ multiplex PCR; in TCRdb, only in-frame clones are kept and a portion is missing. V and J calls and clone size follow that table, whereas D and trimming were derived from the DNA. The sample carries about 1 million clones, approximately 72% recorded once.

What was sequenced was memory CD4+ T cells sorted from blood. Subset in this sample: CD45RA-negative fraction. The rearrangement uses TRBV5-1 and TRBJ2-3; 7 bases agree with TRBD1. This receptor was obtained from a man between 18 and 29 years old in good health. The DNA of the CDR3 is TGCGCCAGCAGCTTGTCAGGGGGTAGGACAGATACGCAGTATTTT. Amino acid sequence: CASSLSGGRTDTQYF.